The rows below give T cell receptor beta chains drawn from one sample of a study of CD4 T cells in relation to SARS-CoV-2 and coronaviruses. Their antigen targets remain unknown. Some clones are missing from TCRdb's copy, which holds only in-frame ones; the method was immunoSEQ multiplex PCR. The profile shows some 43,000 clones, about four fifths of them singletons. Material for sequencing was naive CD4+ T cells from PBMCs, cultured in vitro. All receptors come from an adult with COVID-19. Each CDR3 is given without its conserved first and last residue.

>TRBJ2-3|TRBV30
ACIMRSPSTDTQY
>TRBJ1-1|TRBV30
AWSVNTEAF
>TRBJ2-7|TRBV2
ASTSGGEQY
>TRBJ1-1|TRBV2
ASSTNMNTEAF
>TRBJ2-5|TRBV10-3
ATRGTGEETQY
>TRBJ2-1|TRBV5-4
ASSRGRAYNEQF
>TRBJ2-5|TRBV19
ASSTTGSLETQY
>TRBJ1-5|TRBV5-5
ASSLEGQVNQPQH
>TRBJ1-1|TRBV18
ASSQDMNTEAF
>TRBJ2-3|TRBV30
AWSVPGGMSSQTTDTQY
>TRBJ2-1|TRBV5-1
ASSLLAGGSSYNEQF
>TRBJ1-4|TRBV28
ASSEQGALNEKLF
>TRBJ1-1|TRBV5-1
ASSWTGGEDTEAF
>TRBJ1-1|TRBV6-5
ASSPQGGTEAF
>TRBJ1-3|TRBV5-1
ASKRVPISGNTIY
>TRBJ2-7|TRBV7-9
ASSLESWDRVGEQY
>TRBJ2-7|TRBV14
ASSQDSIYSLAGVTHEQY
>TRBJ2-7|TRBV10-3
ATERDRGHEQY
>TRBJ2-7|TRBV24-1
ATGLTGTRFSYEQY
>TRBJ2-1|TRBV20-1
SASRGRVMGDEQF
>TRBJ2-1|TRBV28
ASWSSYNEQF
>TRBJ2-5|TRBV5-6
ASSLRGVETQY
>TRBJ1-1|TRBV18
ASSPDRGIPEAF
>TRBJ2-7|TRBV12-3/TRBV12-4
ASGIGPSYEQY
>TRBJ2-2|TRBV28
ASSPTPGTSGMNLRTSGELF
>TRBJ2-2|TRBV18
ASSQPRRVMGGTGELF
>TRBJ2-4|TRBV6-5
ASSKRWGGGNIQY
>TRBJ1-2|TRBV28
ASSLPRTGGGYGYT
>TRBJ1-6|TRBV3-1/TRBV3-2
ASSFSGQLYNSPLH
>TRBJ2-7|TRBV2
ASSEGQPLEQY
>TRBJ2-1|TRBV19
ASSTRDRLNLHNEQF
>TRBJ2-5|TRBV15
ATGLVLEETQY
>TRBJ2-3|TRBV29-1
SVGAYTQY
>TRBJ2-2|TRBV28
ASSLGGPWETGELF
>TRBJ2-1|TRBV7-9
ASTISGEENEQF
>TRBJ1-6|TRBV28
ASRPDRGYDSPLH
>TRBJ2-1|TRBV15
ATSLSRLDNEQF
>TRBJ2-6|TRBV2
ASGPGRISGANVLT
>TRBJ1-6|TRBV28
ASMVGYQGGTYNSPLH
>TRBJ1-5|TRBV15
ATRKGQGAQPQH